This T cell receptor (beta chain) derives from a study of blood T cell repertoires in COVID-19. Authors' methods: Amplification with reference gene primers provided the estimates of nucleated cell counts. Libraries were prepared by immunoSEQ multiplex PCR; TCRdb keeps only in-frame clonotypes and omits some of them. D and trimming come from the DNA, and the V and J calls and clone size come from that table. Found here are 100,000 to 150,000 clones, roughly four fifths of them singletons; the top ten hold roughly 5.5%. V was shortened by 1 base and J by 5 bases, with 11 bases between the two germline ends. CDR1 and CDR2 (germline): LNHNV, YYDKDF (reference sequence). There are 14 residues in the CDR3.

The chain has TRBV15 and TRBJ1-2; D not certain. Sequenced sample: peripheral blood. The sequence came from a man between 60 and 75 years old with acute or convalescent COVID-19. CDR3 DNA sequence: TGTGCCACCAGCAGAGCGGGAGGGCGATATGGCTACACCTTC. Protein: CATSRAGGRYGYTF.